This is a list of T cell receptor beta chains from one sample in a study of blood T cell repertoires in COVID-19. The data were produced by immunoSEQ multiplex PCR, yet TCRdb's version contains in-frame clones alone and is incomplete. In the table there are 140,000 or so clones, approximately 80% of which are singletons. The sample was peripheral blood. The receptors were gathered from a woman in her forties or fifties with acute or convalescent COVID-19. Each CDR3 is given with its conserved first and last residue. Each record gives: J gene, clone size, V gene, D gene, CDR3 protein, CDR3 DNA. D genes are given only for firm matches. Size is omitted from some rows. Given values are once, few, many or a class for expanded clones.

j_call: TRBJ1-4; clone_size: .; v_call: TRBV18; d_call: .; cdr3_aa: CASSPPPGGTTNEKLFF; cdr3_nt: TGTGCCAGCTCACCACCGCCGGGGGGCACGACTAATGAAAAACTGTTTTTT
j_call: TRBJ2-7; clone_size: once; v_call: TRBV28; d_call: TRBD1; cdr3_aa: CASSLPFLDRESYEQYF; cdr3_nt: TGTGCCAGCAGTTTACCCTTTTTGGACAGGGAGTCCTACGAGCAGTACTTC
j_call: TRBJ1-2; clone_size: few; v_call: TRBV24-1; d_call: .; cdr3_aa: CATSDWGNGGGKRGYTF; cdr3_nt: TGTGCCACCAGTGATTGGGGGAACGGGGGAGGGAAACGCGGCTACACCTTC
j_call: TRBJ1-2; clone_size: .; v_call: TRBV27; d_call: .; cdr3_aa: CASSLTRSAVPNYGYTF; cdr3_nt: TGTGCCAGCAGTTTAACGAGGTCAGCTGTGCCTAACTATGGCTACACCTTC
j_call: TRBJ2-1; clone_size: .; v_call: TRBV19; d_call: .; cdr3_aa: CASSIGAGALSEQFF; cdr3_nt: TGTGCCAGTAGTATAGGGGCAGGGGCGTTGAGTGAGCAGTTCTTC
j_call: TRBJ2-1; clone_size: .; v_call: TRBV9; d_call: .; cdr3_aa: CASSGARQANYNEQFF; cdr3_nt: TGTGCCAGCAGCGGGGCCAGACAGGCCAACTACAATGAGCAGTTCTTC
j_call: TRBJ1-1; clone_size: few; v_call: TRBV7-2; d_call: .; cdr3_aa: CASNPARLNTEAFF; cdr3_nt: TGTGCCAGCAACCCCGCCAGGCTGAACACTGAAGCTTTCTTT
j_call: TRBJ2-1; clone_size: .; v_call: TRBV4-3; d_call: .; cdr3_aa: CASSPQGFNEQFF; cdr3_nt: TGCGCCAGCAGCCCTCAGGGGTTCAATGAGCAGTTCTTC
j_call: TRBJ2-5; clone_size: .; v_call: TRBV5-1; d_call: .; cdr3_aa: CASSLVGGPETQYF; cdr3_nt: TGCGCCAGCAGCTTGGTTGGCGGGCCAGAGACCCAGTACTTC
j_call: TRBJ2-2; clone_size: .; v_call: TRBV12-3/TRBV12-4; d_call: .; cdr3_aa: CASSLRLTGELFF; cdr3_nt: TGTGCCAGCAGTTTACGGTTAACCGGGGAGCTGTTTTTT
j_call: TRBJ2-5; clone_size: few; v_call: TRBV5-1; d_call: TRBD2; cdr3_aa: CASSLIAGGGETQYF; cdr3_nt: TGCGCCAGCAGCTTGATTGCGGGGGGTGGGGAGACCCAGTACTTC
j_call: TRBJ2-3; clone_size: .; v_call: TRBV6-4; d_call: TRBD2; cdr3_aa: CASSELAGGPSSSTDTQYF; cdr3_nt: TGTGCCAGCAGTGAACTAGCGGGGGGGCCGTCGTCTAGCACAGATACGCAGTATTTT
j_call: TRBJ2-7; clone_size: .; v_call: TRBV18; d_call: .; cdr3_aa: CASSPGSGLSYEQYF; cdr3_nt: TGTGCCAGCTCACCAGGGTCAGGGCTTTCCTACGAGCAGTACTTC
j_call: TRBJ1-2; clone_size: .; v_call: TRBV28; d_call: TRBD1; cdr3_aa: CASSFEGAISSRNGYTF; cdr3_nt: TGTGCCAGCAGTTTTGAGGGGGCGATCAGTTCTCGTAATGGCTACACCTTC
j_call: TRBJ1-1; clone_size: once; v_call: TRBV7-2; d_call: TRBD1; cdr3_aa: CASSAHRGPNTEAFF; cdr3_nt: TGTGCCAGCAGCGCCCACAGGGGACCTAACACTGAAGCTTTCTTT
j_call: TRBJ1-1; clone_size: .; v_call: TRBV18; d_call: .; cdr3_aa: CASSPWTLRGDTEAFF; cdr3_nt: TGTGCCAGCTCACCCTGGACCCTCCGGGGGGACACTGAAGCTTTCTTT
j_call: TRBJ2-7; clone_size: .; v_call: TRBV27; d_call: TRBD1; cdr3_aa: CASSPAGTGNLEQYF; cdr3_nt: TGTGCCAGCAGTCCCGCCGGGACAGGGAACCTCGAGCAGTACTTC
j_call: TRBJ2-4; clone_size: .; v_call: TRBV11-3; d_call: TRBD1; cdr3_aa: CASSTGQGLAKNIQYF; cdr3_nt: TGTGCCAGCAGCACAGGACAGGGGCTAGCCAAAAACATTCAGTACTTC
j_call: TRBJ2-1; clone_size: .; v_call: TRBV9; d_call: TRBD2; cdr3_aa: CASSGGGLAGMGPNEQFF; cdr3_nt: TGTGCCAGCAGCGGGGGCGGACTAGCGGGTATGGGTCCGAATGAGCAGTTCTTC
j_call: TRBJ2-7; clone_size: .; v_call: TRBV7-6; d_call: .; cdr3_aa: CASSLGEYEQYF; cdr3_nt: TGTGCCAGCAGCTTAGGCGAGTACGAGCAGTACTTC
j_call: TRBJ1-5; clone_size: .; v_call: TRBV3-1/TRBV3-2; d_call: .; cdr3_aa: CASSQTPNQPQHF; cdr3_nt: TGTGCCAGCAGCCAAACACCTAATCAGCCCCAGCATTTT
j_call: TRBJ2-1; clone_size: .; v_call: TRBV11-3; d_call: .; cdr3_aa: CASSLAGVIPEQFF; cdr3_nt: TGTGCCAGCAGCTTAGCGGGTGTGATCCCTGAGCAGTTCTTC
j_call: TRBJ2-1; clone_size: once; v_call: TRBV30; d_call: .; cdr3_aa: CAWTSTGAGTVKFF; cdr3_nt: TGTGCCTGGACCAGTACGGGGGCCGGGACAGTTAAGTTCTTC
j_call: TRBJ1-5; clone_size: .; v_call: TRBV5-1; d_call: .; cdr3_aa: CASSWGGNQPQHF; cdr3_nt: TGCGCCAGCAGCTGGGGGGGCAATCAGCCCCAGCATTTT
j_call: TRBJ1-4; clone_size: .; v_call: TRBV7-2; d_call: .; cdr3_aa: CASSLFTTNEKLFF; cdr3_nt: TGTGCCAGCAGCCTATTTACAACTAATGAAAAACTGTTTTTT
j_call: TRBJ1-2; clone_size: .; v_call: TRBV19; d_call: .; cdr3_aa: CAAGGGRGFGYTF; cdr3_nt: TGTGCCGCTGGGGGGGGAAGAGGGTTTGGCTACACCTTC
j_call: TRBJ1-1; clone_size: .; v_call: TRBV7-2; d_call: .; cdr3_aa: CASSLDRNTEAFF; cdr3_nt: TGTGCCAGCAGCCTCGACAGAAACACTGAAGCTTTCTTT
j_call: TRBJ2-4; clone_size: .; v_call: TRBV10-3; d_call: .; cdr3_aa: CAISGGSDVKNIQYF; cdr3_nt: TGTGCCATCAGTGGTGGTAGCGACGTCAAAAACATTCAGTACTTC
j_call: TRBJ1-6; clone_size: .; v_call: TRBV7-2; d_call: TRBD1; cdr3_aa: CASSSGLTGGSPLHF; cdr3_nt: TGTGCCAGCAGCTCAGGACTAACAGGGGGTTCACCCCTCCACTTT
j_call: TRBJ1-6; clone_size: .; v_call: TRBV9; d_call: TRBD1; cdr3_aa: CASSAWGQINSPLHF; cdr3_nt: TGTGCCAGCAGCGCCTGGGGACAGATCAACTCACCCCTCCACTTT
j_call: TRBJ2-1; clone_size: .; v_call: TRBV2; d_call: .; cdr3_aa: CASSGQLGYNEQFF; cdr3_nt: TGTGCCAGCAGTGGACAGTTGGGCTACAATGAGCAGTTCTTC
j_call: TRBJ1-1; clone_size: .; v_call: TRBV27; d_call: TRBD1; cdr3_aa: CASTLVTGGGTEAFF; cdr3_nt: TGTGCCAGCACCTTAGTTACAGGGGGCGGGACTGAAGCTTTCTTT
j_call: TRBJ2-5; clone_size: .; v_call: TRBV5-1; d_call: TRBD1; cdr3_aa: CASSTTTGQQETQYF; cdr3_nt: TGCGCCAGCAGCACAACCACGGGACAGCAAGAGACCCAGTACTTC
j_call: TRBJ2-2; clone_size: .; v_call: TRBV29-1; d_call: .; cdr3_aa: CSVTGETNTGELFF; cdr3_nt: TGCAGCGTCACCGGGGAGACGAACACCGGGGAGCTGTTTTTT
j_call: TRBJ2-7; clone_size: .; v_call: TRBV5-1; d_call: TRBD1; cdr3_aa: CASSYTGGADYEQYF; cdr3_nt: TGCGCCAGCAGCTATACAGGGGGCGCGGACTACGAGCAGTACTTC
j_call: TRBJ1-2; clone_size: many; v_call: TRBV2; d_call: TRBD1; cdr3_aa: CASSSPPDRKGYGYTF; cdr3_nt: TGTGCCAGCAGTTCTCCTCCGGACAGGAAGGGCTATGGCTACACCTTC
j_call: TRBJ1-5; clone_size: .; v_call: TRBV6-2/TRBV6-3; d_call: .; cdr3_aa: CASSYSSGGHYSNQPQHF; cdr3_nt: TGTGCCAGCAGTTACTCGTCGGGGGGACATTATAGCAATCAGCCCCAGCATTTT
j_call: TRBJ1-4; clone_size: .; v_call: TRBV29-1; d_call: TRBD1; cdr3_aa: CSVQGVGEKLFF; cdr3_nt: TGCAGCGTGCAGGGGGTAGGGGAAAAACTGTTTTTT
j_call: TRBJ2-5; clone_size: .; v_call: TRBV7-3; d_call: TRBD2; cdr3_aa: CASSPAGGGQETQYF; cdr3_nt: TGTGCCAGCAGCCCAGCGGGGGGTGGGCAAGAGACCCAGTACTTC
j_call: TRBJ2-3; clone_size: .; v_call: TRBV7-3; d_call: .; cdr3_aa: CASYRTASTDTQYF; cdr3_nt: TGTGCCAGCTACCGGACAGCTAGCACAGATACGCAGTATTTT
j_call: TRBJ2-7; clone_size: .; v_call: TRBV30; d_call: TRBD1; cdr3_aa: CAWSVGTGEAYEQYF; cdr3_nt: TGTGCCTGGAGTGTAGGGACAGGGGAAGCCTACGAGCAGTACTTC
j_call: TRBJ2-3; clone_size: few; v_call: TRBV12-3/TRBV12-4; d_call: .; cdr3_aa: CASNTQTGTQYF; cdr3_nt: TGTGCCAGCAATACCCAAACGGGTACGCAGTATTTT
j_call: TRBJ1-1; clone_size: .; v_call: TRBV5-4; d_call: .; cdr3_aa: CASSLDPENTEAFF; cdr3_nt: TGTGCCAGCAGCTTGGATCCAGAGAACACTGAAGCTTTCTTT
j_call: TRBJ2-7; clone_size: .; v_call: TRBV7-2; d_call: TRBD2; cdr3_aa: CASSLASGGSSFSYEQYF; cdr3_nt: TGTGCCAGCAGCTTGGCTAGCGGGGGGTCGTCATTCAGCTACGAGCAGTACTTC
j_call: TRBJ1-2; clone_size: .; v_call: TRBV7-9; d_call: TRBD1; cdr3_aa: CASSQPTGGNGYTF; cdr3_nt: TGTGCCAGCAGCCAACCGACAGGGGGTAATGGCTACACCTTC